This T cell receptor beta chain is from a study of cytomegalovirus exposure and HLA in healthy donors. Germline V CDR1 and CDR2: MNHNS, SASEGT. This CDR3 is 15 amino acids long. The V and J ends lost 6 bases and 3 bases, in that order; junction bases with no gene match: 8. The PCR made use of 60 Vbeta and 13 Jbeta primers. Sequencing used immunoSEQ multiplex PCR; TCRdb keeps in-frame clones, though not all of them. This table holds roughly 88,000 clones, 70% to 85% found once. General study points: Researchers catalogued approximately 170 TCR beta chains as cytomegalovirus-associated. The classifier was said to identify cytomegalovirus status with high specificity and sensitivity. For presence/absence analyses, sequencing depth was assumed to be roughly uniform across donors.

About this clone: The antigen remains undetermined.

Sequencing was done on a sample of PBMCs. The TCR sequence derives from a young man in good health and CMV-seropositive. V and J are TRBV6-1 and TRBJ1-2; 9 nucleotides align to TRBD1. CDR3 region: CASRGVTGGDYGYTF. The CDR3 region has the DNA TGTGCCAGCAGAGGTGTGACAGGGGGGGACTATGGCTACACCTTC.